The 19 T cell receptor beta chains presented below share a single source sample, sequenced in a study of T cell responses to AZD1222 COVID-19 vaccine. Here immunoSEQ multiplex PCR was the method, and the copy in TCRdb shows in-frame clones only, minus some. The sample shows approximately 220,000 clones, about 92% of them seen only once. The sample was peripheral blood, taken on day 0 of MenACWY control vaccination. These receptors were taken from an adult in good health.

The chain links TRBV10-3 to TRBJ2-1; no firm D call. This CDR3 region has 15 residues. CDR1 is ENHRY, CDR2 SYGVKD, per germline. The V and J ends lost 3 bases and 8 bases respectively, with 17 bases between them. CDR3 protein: CAISDPNEQADEQFF. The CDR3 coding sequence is TGTGCCATCAGTGACCCCAATGAGCAGGCTGATGAGCAGTTCTTC.

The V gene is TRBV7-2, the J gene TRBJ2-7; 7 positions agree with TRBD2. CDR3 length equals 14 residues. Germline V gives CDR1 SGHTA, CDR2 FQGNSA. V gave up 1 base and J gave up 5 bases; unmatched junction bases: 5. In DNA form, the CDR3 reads TGTGCCAGCAGCTTAGGGGCAGCGGGGAACGAGCAGTACTTC. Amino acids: CASSLGAAGNEQYF.

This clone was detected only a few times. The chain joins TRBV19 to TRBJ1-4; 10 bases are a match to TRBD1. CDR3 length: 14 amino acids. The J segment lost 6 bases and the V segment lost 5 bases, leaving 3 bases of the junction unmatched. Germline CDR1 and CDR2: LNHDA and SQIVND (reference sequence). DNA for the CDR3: TGTGCCAGTAGTCGCGGGACAGGGGATGAAAAACTGTTTTTT. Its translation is CASSRGTGDEKLFF.

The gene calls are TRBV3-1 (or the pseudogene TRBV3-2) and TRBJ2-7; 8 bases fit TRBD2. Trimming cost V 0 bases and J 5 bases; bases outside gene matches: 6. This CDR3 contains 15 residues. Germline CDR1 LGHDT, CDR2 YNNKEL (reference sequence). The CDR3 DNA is TGTGCCAGCAGCCAAGACATAGCGGGGAGGAACGAGCAGTACTTC. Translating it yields CASSQDIAGRNEQYF.

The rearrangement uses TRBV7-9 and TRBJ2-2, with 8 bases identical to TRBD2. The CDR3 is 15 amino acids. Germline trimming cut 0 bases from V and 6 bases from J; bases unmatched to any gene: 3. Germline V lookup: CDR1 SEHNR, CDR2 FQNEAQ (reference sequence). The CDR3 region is CASSLAGGGPGELFF. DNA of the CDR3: TGTGCCAGCAGCTTAGCTGGCGGGGGGCCCGGGGAGCTGTTTTTT. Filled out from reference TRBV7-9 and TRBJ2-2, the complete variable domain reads DTGVSQNPRHKITKRGQNVTFRCDPISEHNRLYWYRQTLGQGPEFLTYFQNEAQLEKSRLLSDRFSAERPKGSFSTLEIQRTEQGDSAMYLCASSLAGGGPGELFFGEGSRLTVL.

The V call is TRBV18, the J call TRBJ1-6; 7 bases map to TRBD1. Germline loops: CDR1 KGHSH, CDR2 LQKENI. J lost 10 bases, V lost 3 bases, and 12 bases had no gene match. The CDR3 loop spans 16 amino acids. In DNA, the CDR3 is TGTGCCAGCTCACCGTCACAGGGGCTAGGGGTGTCACCCCTCCACTTT. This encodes CASSPSQGLGVSPLHF.

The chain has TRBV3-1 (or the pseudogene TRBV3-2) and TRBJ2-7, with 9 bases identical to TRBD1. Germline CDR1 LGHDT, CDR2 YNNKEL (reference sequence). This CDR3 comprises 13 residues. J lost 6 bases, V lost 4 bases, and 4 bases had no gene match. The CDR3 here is CASSRLGQGEQYF. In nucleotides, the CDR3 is TGTGCCAGCAGCCGGCTGGGACAGGGCGAGCAGTACTTC.

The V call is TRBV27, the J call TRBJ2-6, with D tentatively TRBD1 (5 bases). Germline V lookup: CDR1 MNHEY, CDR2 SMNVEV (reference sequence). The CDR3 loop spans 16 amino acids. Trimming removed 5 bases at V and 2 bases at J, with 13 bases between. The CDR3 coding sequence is TGTGCCAGCAGTCCTGCCGGCAGGGCTGGGGCCAACGTCCTGACTTTC. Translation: CASSPAGRAGANVLTF. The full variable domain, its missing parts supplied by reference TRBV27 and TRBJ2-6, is EAQVTQNPRYLITVTGKKLTVTCSQNMNHEYMSWYRQDPGLGLRQIYYSMNVEVTDKGDVPEGYKVSRKEKRNFPLILESPSPNQTSLYFCASSPAGRAGANVLTFGAGSRLTVL.

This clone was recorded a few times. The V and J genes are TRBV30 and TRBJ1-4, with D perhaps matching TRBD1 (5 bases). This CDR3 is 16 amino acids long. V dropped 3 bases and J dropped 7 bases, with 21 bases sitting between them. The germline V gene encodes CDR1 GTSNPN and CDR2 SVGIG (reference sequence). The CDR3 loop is CAWRAMGLRGGEKLFF. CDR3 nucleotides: TGTGCCTGGAGGGCAATGGGCCTGAGGGGCGGTGAAAAACTGTTTTTT.

The CDR3 region is CASSLYGTGYTF. Written as DNA, the CDR3 is TGTGCCAGCAGCTTATACGGGACTGGCTACACCTTC. This chain links TRBV7-9 with TRBJ1-2; D perhaps matches TRBD1 (5 bases). Germline CDR1 reads SEHNR; CDR2 reads FQNEAQ (reference sequence). The CDR3 runs 12 residues. V gave up 2 bases and J gave up 7 bases, with 8 bases separating them.

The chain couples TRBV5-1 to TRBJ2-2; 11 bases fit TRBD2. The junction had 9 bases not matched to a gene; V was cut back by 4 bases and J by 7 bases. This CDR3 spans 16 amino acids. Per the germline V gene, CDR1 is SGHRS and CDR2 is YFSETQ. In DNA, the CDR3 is TGCGCCAGCAGCCTAACTAGCGGGGGAATTGGCGGGGAGCTGTTTTTT. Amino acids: CASSLTSGGIGGELFF.

DNA for the CDR3: TGTGCCAGCAGTGAAGGGTATTACGAGCAGTACTTC. This codes for CASSEGYYEQYF. The chain has TRBV6-1 and TRBJ2-7; D is unresolved. Per the germline V gene, CDR1 is MNHNS and CDR2 is SASEGT. The V and J ends lost 1 base and 4 bases respectively, with 5 bases between them. The CDR3 totals 12 residues.

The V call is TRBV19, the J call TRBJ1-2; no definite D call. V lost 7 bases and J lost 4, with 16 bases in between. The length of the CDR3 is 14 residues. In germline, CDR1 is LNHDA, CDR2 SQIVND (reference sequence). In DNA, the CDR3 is TGTGCCAGTAAGAGCGGAACTCCCACCTATGGCTACACCTTC. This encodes CASKSGTPTYGYTF. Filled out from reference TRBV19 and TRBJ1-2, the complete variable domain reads DGGITQSPKYLFRKEGQNVTLSCEQNLNHDAMYWYRQDPGQGLRLIYYSQIVNDFQKGDIAEGYSVSREKKESFPLTVTSAQKNPTAFYLCASKSGTPTYGYTFGSGTRLTVV.

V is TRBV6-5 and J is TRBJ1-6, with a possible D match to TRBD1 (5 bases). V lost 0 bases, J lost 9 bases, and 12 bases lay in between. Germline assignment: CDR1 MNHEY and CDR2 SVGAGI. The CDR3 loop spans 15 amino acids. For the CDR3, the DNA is TGTGCCAGCAGTTACTCGTCGAAGGGGCCTTCACCCCTCCACTTT. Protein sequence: CASSYSSKGPSPLHF.

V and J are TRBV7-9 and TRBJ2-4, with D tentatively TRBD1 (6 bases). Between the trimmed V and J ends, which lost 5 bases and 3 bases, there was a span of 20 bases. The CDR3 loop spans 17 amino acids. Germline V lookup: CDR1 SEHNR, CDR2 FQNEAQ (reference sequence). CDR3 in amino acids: CASSPTGDGLGKNIQYF. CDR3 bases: TGTGCCAGCAGCCCGACAGGAGACGGGCTAGGCAAAAACATTCAGTACTTC.

CDR3 in amino acids: CASSSSGSGNQPQHF. The CDR3, as DNA: TGTGCCAGTAGTTCGAGTGGATCGGGAAATCAGCCCCAGCATTTT. The J gene is TRBJ1-5, the V gene TRBV19, with no clear D. The germline V and J ends were trimmed by 5 bases and 4 bases, with 15 bases remaining between them. Germline CDR1 and CDR2: LNHDA and SQIVND (reference sequence). This CDR3 spans 15 amino acids.

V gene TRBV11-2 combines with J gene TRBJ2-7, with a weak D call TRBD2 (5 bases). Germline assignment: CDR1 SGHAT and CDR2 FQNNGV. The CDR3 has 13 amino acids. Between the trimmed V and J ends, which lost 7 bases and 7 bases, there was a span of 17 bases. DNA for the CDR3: TGTGCCAGCACTGCGGGCCGAGGCTGGGAGCAGTACTTC. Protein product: CASTAGRGWEQYF. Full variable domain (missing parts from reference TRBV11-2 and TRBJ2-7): EAGVAQSPRYKIIEKRQSVAFWCNPISGHATLYWYQQILGQGPKLLIQFQNNGVVDDSQLPKDRFSAERLKGVDSTLKIQPAKLEDSAVYLCASTAGRGWEQYFGPGTRLTVT.

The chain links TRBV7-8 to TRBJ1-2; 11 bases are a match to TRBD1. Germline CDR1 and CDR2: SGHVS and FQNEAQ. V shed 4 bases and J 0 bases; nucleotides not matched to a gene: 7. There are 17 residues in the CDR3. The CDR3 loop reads CASSYRDRGVANYGYTF. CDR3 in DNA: TGTGCCAGCAGCTACCGGGACAGGGGGGTAGCTAACTATGGCTACACCTTC.

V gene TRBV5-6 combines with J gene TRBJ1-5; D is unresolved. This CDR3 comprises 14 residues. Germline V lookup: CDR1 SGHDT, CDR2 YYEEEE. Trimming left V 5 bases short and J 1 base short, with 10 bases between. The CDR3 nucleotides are TGTGCCAGCAGAGGGCGAAGCAGCAATCAGCCCCAGCATTTT. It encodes CASRGRSSNQPQHF.